This entry lists 8 T cell receptor beta chains sequenced from one sample in a study of tumor-infiltrating lymphocytes in primary liver carcinoma. RNA was extracted from whole blood without cell sorting, alongside germline DNA. Researchers generated TCR beta cDNA from about 500 ng of total RNA, relying on a constant-region primer. Three rounds of nested multiplex PCR with slightly modified ARM-PCR produced TCR beta libraries. TRBV1-TRBV30 forward primers paired with a C-beta reverse primer were used in the first two PCR rounds, which ran approximately 10 cycles each. TCRdb reprocessed the multiplex PCR reads via MiXCR and lists one record per CDR3 protein. This sample has hundreds of thousands of distinct CDR3 sequences; about 60% occur once, and the top ten carry approximately 9%. Sequencing was done on a sample of peripheral blood. These receptors all come from a man aged 40-49 years with primary liver carcinoma and hepatitis B virus infection.

The sample holds one count of this clonotype. This could be a read error, since a much larger clone is one nucleotide away. V is TRBV4-1 and J is TRBJ1-4; D is unclear. There are 13 residues in the CDR3. The germline V gene encodes CDR1 MGHRA and CDR2 YSYEKL. As DNA, the CDR3 is TGCGCCAGCAGCCAGCGGACTGAGGGAAAACTGCTTTTT. Translating gives CASSQRTEGKLLF.

Worth noting for this clonotype: A much more abundant neighbour one base away suggests this may be a read error. The rearrangement joins TRBV19 to TRBJ2-1, with TRBD2 matching over 10 bases. With V trimmed by 6 bases and J by 1 base, 6 bases remained unmatched. Germline V gene sequence: CDR1 LNHDA, CDR2 SQIVND (reference sequence). This CDR3 has 16 residues. The chain's CDR3 is CASRASGSESYNEQFF. The CDR3 DNA sequence: TGTGCCAGTAGGGCTAGCGGGAGTGAGTCCTACAATGAGCAGTTCTTC.

DNA of the CDR3: TGTGCCAGCAGCCTTACAGGGGACGTTGTGTCAGAAAAACTGTTTTTT. This gives the protein CASSLTGDVVSEKLFF. The chain uses TRBV7-9 and TRBJ1-4; TRBD1 matches at 7 bases. The CDR3 is 16 amino acids. Unmatched junction bases numbered 14, after V lost 5 bases and J lost 8 bases. Per germline, CDR1 SEHNR and CDR2 FQNEAQ (reference sequence).

About this clonotype: The junction departs from the called germline gene at one end, perhaps through a read error. The CDR3: CVSSELVPNEQFF. CDR3 in DNA: TGTGTCAGCAGTGAGCTGGTCCCCAATGAGCAGTTTTTC. This chain joins TRBV12-3 or TRBV12-4 and TRBJ2-1, with unresolved D. The CDR3 consists of 13 residues.

The chain joins TRBV6-1 to TRBJ1-3; 10 bases fit TRBD1. Trimming removed 5 bases from V and 1 base from J; junction bases left unmatched: 8. The CDR3 contains 17 residues. Per the germline V gene, CDR1 is MNHNS and CDR2 is SASEGT. CDR3 sequence (DNA): TGTGCCAGCAGTCTTTTTCGACAGGGGGCGTCTGGAAACACCATATATTTT. It encodes CASSLFRQGASGNTIYF.

This clonotype came up many times. This rearrangement joins TRBV12-3 or TRBV12-4 to TRBJ1-4; D perhaps matches TRBD1 (6 bases). Between the trimmed V and J ends, which lost 4 bases and 11 bases, there was a span of 14 bases. The CDR3 contains 13 residues. CDR3 amino acids: CASSSSGGGKLFF. CDR3 in DNA: TGTGCCAGCAGTTCAAGCGGGGGCGGCAAACTGTTTTTT.

V gene TRBV30 combines with J gene TRBJ1-6; D is possibly TRBD1 (5 bases). Trimming pared 4 bases from V and 4 bases from J, leaving 8 bases between. The length of the CDR3 is 13 residues. Per the germline V gene, CDR1 is GTSNPN and CDR2 is SVGIG (reference sequence). CDR3 in amino acids: CAWMTAYNSPLHF. The CDR3 DNA reads as TGTGCCTGGATGACAGCTTATAATTCACCCCTCCACTTT.

Remarks on this clonotype: This clone may be a read error of a much larger clone one base away. The chain carries TRBV12-3 or TRBV12-4 and TRBJ2-2; possible D gene TRBD2, 7 bases. The CDR3 is 17 residues long. The CDR3 coding sequence is TGTGCCGGCAGTTTCAGTGGGGGGGGCGCGAACACCGGGGAGCTGTTTTTT. Translating gives CAGSFSGGGANTGELFF.